The present entry profiles one T cell receptor (beta chain) with its context. Its antigen is not known. This specimen comes from a study of shared clonotypes between healthy human individuals. Points from the study as a whole: Non-shared clonotypes displayed generation probabilities falling below those of clonotypes present in all four donors.

Each cell subset's genomic DNA was divided evenly among several immunoSEQ plates. The data were produced by immunoSEQ multiplex PCR, yet TCRdb's version contains in-frame clones alone and is incomplete. The table lists more than 1 million clones, around 82% of them singletons, with approximately 0.56% in the top ten. Germline V gene lookup returns CDR1 SGHTA and CDR2 FQGNSA. V gave up 5 bases and J gave up 4 bases; unmatched junction bases: 5. This CDR3 is built from 14 residues. What was sequenced was memory CD4+ T cells from PBMCs. Subset reported: CD45RA-negative fraction. The sequence came from a man younger than 35 in good health. Some clones in this sample may be carry-over from other donors' samples. This chain connects TRBV7-2 to TRBJ2-1, with 7 positions matching TRBD2. DNA for the CDR3: TGTGCCAGCAGCGAGACTAGCATGTACAATGAGCAGTTCTTC. Translating gives CASSETSMYNEQFF. Filled out from reference TRBV7-2 and TRBJ2-1, the complete variable domain reads GAGVSQSPSNKVTEKGKDVELRCDPISGHTALYWYRQSLGQGLEFLIYFQGNSAPDKSGLPSDRFSAERTGGSVSTLTIQRTQQEDSAVYLCASSETSMYNEQFFGPGTRLTVL.